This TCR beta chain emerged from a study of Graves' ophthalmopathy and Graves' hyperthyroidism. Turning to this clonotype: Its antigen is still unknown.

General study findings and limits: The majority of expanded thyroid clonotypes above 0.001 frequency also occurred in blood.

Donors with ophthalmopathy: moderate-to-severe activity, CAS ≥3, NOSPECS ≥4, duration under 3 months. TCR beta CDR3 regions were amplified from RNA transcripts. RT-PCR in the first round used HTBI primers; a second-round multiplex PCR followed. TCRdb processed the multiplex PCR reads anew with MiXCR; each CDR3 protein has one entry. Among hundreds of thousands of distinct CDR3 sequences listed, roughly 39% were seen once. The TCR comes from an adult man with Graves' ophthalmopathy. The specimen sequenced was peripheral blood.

This CDR3 is CASSARTQLEAFF. The CDR3 nucleotides are TGTGCCAGCAGTGCTAGGACCCAGCTTGAAGCTTTCTTT. V gene TRBV25-1 combines with J gene TRBJ1-1; D unclear. This CDR3 region has 13 residues. The germline CDR1 and CDR2 sequences are MGHDK and SYGVNS. With 4 bases removed from V and 7 bases from J, the gap between germline ends came to 13 bases.